This T cell receptor (beta chain) was sequenced for a study of T cell responses to AZD1222 COVID-19 vaccine. Turning to the study itself: Samples with a second dose at about 4 or about 12 weeks were pooled together.

The germline CDR1 and CDR2 sequences are MNHEY and SVGEGT. This CDR3 spans 14 amino acids. Trimming at V came to 5 bases and at J to 4 bases, leaving 5 bases not matched to a gene. As for this clone: The target antigen is unknown.

Findings and caveats of the study: Of spike-specific TCRs, nearly half reportedly target regions left unmutated in variants. Clonal diversity may have been underestimated in mostly white British donors. The peak T cell response came first, and repertoires were sampled only after it.

Sequenced by immunoSEQ multiplex PCR; TCRdb stores in-frame clones only, minus some. The table includes about 120,000 clones, around 85% detected once. The rearrangement links TRBV6-2 or TRBV6-3 to TRBJ1-1, with 9 bases identical to TRBD1. The material sequenced was peripheral blood, taken on day 0 of AZD1222 vaccination. The sequence came from an adult in good health. The CDR3 reads CASSNRGLGTEAFF. As DNA, the CDR3 is TGTGCCAGCAGTAACAGGGGGCTCGGCACTGAAGCTTTCTTT.